This T cell receptor beta chain was sequenced during a study of T-cell memory formation after mild COVID-19. Study results and caveats: CD4+ clones that contracted lay mainly in CM and EM; CD8+ ones lay in EMRA. Still unconfirmed is whether the second-wave clones peaking on day 37 recognized SARS-CoV-2.

The sample holds a few counts of this clonotype. Its cognate antigen is unknown. V shed 6 bases, J shed 4 bases, and the junction held 5 bases outside the gene matches. The V gene's germline CDR1 is SQVTM and CDR2 ANQGSEA. The CDR3 runs to 13 residues. TCRdb reprocessed the 5' RACE reads via MiXCR and lists one record per CDR3 protein. The sample holds hundreds of thousands of distinct CDR3 sequences, approximately 15% seen once. The clonotype comes from a man aged 18 to 30 who had mild COVID-19 (a few samples of this study predate the infection). Cell type and time point are not known. The V gene is TRBV29-1, the J gene TRBJ2-3, with 9 bases fitting TRBD2. Source material: PBMCs or a T cell subset sorted from them (not recorded which). For the CDR3, the DNA is TGCAGCGTGACCGGACTAGCGTCAGATACGCAGTATTTT. Translating it yields CSVTGLASDTQYF.